One and the same sample provided the 26 T cell receptor beta chains below, sequenced in a study of blood T cells in healthy people across ages. Sample-barcoded 5' priming and a J-beta primer mix drove a second PCR of about 6 to 12 cycles. TCRdb fed the 5' RACE reads into MiXCR, producing one record per CDR3 protein. In the table there are approximately 730,000 distinct CDR3 sequences, 40% to 45% of which are singletons. What was sequenced was blood. These receptors were taken from an older woman in good health.

Details on this clonotype: This clone may be a read error of a much larger clone one base away. CDR3 bases: TGTGCCAGCAGTTACTCGATCCGGGACGGGGCCGGTAACTATGGCTACACCTTC. Translated, it gives CASSYSIRDGAGNYGYTF. V is TRBV6-2 or TRBV6-3 and J is TRBJ1-2; a weak D match, TRBD1 (5 bases). Trimming removed 0 bases at V and 1 base at J, with 18 bases between. Germline lookup yields CDR1 MNHEY and CDR2 SVGEGT. The CDR3 extends over 18 amino acids.

The CDR3 reads CASSFQGRGQETQYF. The DNA of the CDR3 is TGTGCCAGCAGCTTCCAGGGTCGGGGCCAAGAGACCCAGTACTTC. J is TRBJ2-5 and V is TRBV7-3; tentatively, D is TRBD1 or TRBD2 (5 bases each). Germline CDR1 SGHTA, CDR2 FQGTGA. Trimming took off 3 bases at V and 1 base at J, with 12 bases between the two ends. This CDR3 contains 15 residues. Together with reference TRBV7-3 and TRBJ2-5, the CDR3 gives the full variable domain: GAGVSQTPSNKVTEKGKYVELRCDPISGHTALYWYRQSLGQGPEFLIYFQGTGAADDSGLPNDRFFAVRPEGSVSTLKIQRTERGDSAVYLCASSFQGRGQETQYFGPGTRLLVL.

The table lists this clonotype with a few counts. The rearrangement uses TRBV7-2 and TRBJ2-1; 11 bases match TRBD2. CDR1 is SGHTA, CDR2 FQGNSA, per germline. The J segment lost 8 bases and the V segment lost 4 bases, leaving 13 bases of the junction unmatched. This CDR3 is 17 amino acids long. The CDR3 region has the DNA TGTGCCAGCAGCTCGCAACTAGCGGGAGCGGCGAGCGATGAGCAGTTCTTC. As protein: CASSSQLAGAASDEQFF. The variable domain in full, with the rest retrieved from reference TRBV7-2 and TRBJ2-1, is GAGVSQSPSNKVTEKGKDVELRCDPISGHTALYWYRQSLGQGLEFLIYFQGNSAPDKSGLPSDRFSAERTGGSVSTLTIQRTQQEDSAVYLCASSSQLAGAASDEQFFGPGTRLTVL.

The rearrangement links TRBV4-3 to TRBJ2-1; TRBD1 matches at 8 bases. The CDR3 is 18 residues long. Unmatched junction bases numbered 10, after V lost 1 base and J lost 2 bases. Per germline, CDR1 LGHNA and CDR2 YSLEER. Written as DNA, the CDR3 is TGCGCCAGCAGCCAAGGGGCCCACTTACAGGGGGCCTACAATGAGCAGTTCTTC. This translates into CASSQGAHLQGAYNEQFF.

The V call is TRBV12-3 or TRBV12-4, the J call TRBJ2-7; D call uncertain. The CDR3 has 13 residues. Trimming took off 4 bases at V and 2 bases at J, with 9 bases between the two ends. CDR3 residues: CASSSQPTYEQYF. The CDR3 DNA reads TGTGCCAGCAGTTCACAGCCAACCTACGAGCAGTACTTC.

V is TRBV10-1 and J is TRBJ2-1; no clear D gene. The V and J ends lost 3 bases and 6 bases respectively, with 9 bases between them. This CDR3 spans 13 amino acids. Germline lookup yields CDR1 WNHNN and CDR2 SYGVQD (reference sequence). The CDR3 reads CASSEGFGNEQFF. The CDR3 DNA is TGCGCCAGCAGTGAAGGGTTCGGCAATGAGCAGTTCTTC.

In this sample, this clonotype turned up many times. The rearrangement joins TRBV6-5 to TRBJ1-2, with D possibly being TRBD1 (6 bases). The CDR3 contains 17 residues. Trimming cost V 6 bases and J 1 base, with 21 bases left between them. In germline, CDR1 is MNHEY, CDR2 SVGAGI. CDR3 DNA sequence: TGTGCCAGCAGCCCCTCCGGGACAACCATCCTTAACTATGGCTACACCTTC. Its protein is CASSPSGTTILNYGYTF.

This clonotype has only a few counts. The V call is TRBV7-2, the J call TRBJ2-1; TRBD1 aligns across 7 bases. Germline V gives CDR1 SGHTA, CDR2 FQGNSA. The CDR3 spans 14 residues. After removal of 5 bases from V and 4 bases from J, the junction contained 5 bases not matched to a gene. The CDR3 DNA reads as TGTGCCAGCAGCCGACGACAGGGATACAATGAGCAGTTCTTC. Translating it yields CASSRRQGYNEQFF.

In its sample, this clonotype was seen a few times. The rearrangement joins TRBV2 to TRBJ1-5; 10 nucleotides line up with TRBD1. V shed 3 bases, J shed 7 bases, and the junction held 6 bases outside the gene matches. Per the germline V gene, CDR1 is SNHLY and CDR2 is FYNNEI. This CDR3 has 15 amino acids. Here the CDR3 reads CASSEVTGGRQPQHF. CDR3 DNA sequence: TGTGCCAGCAGTGAGGTGACAGGGGGCCGACAGCCCCAGCATTTT.

The rearrangement joins TRBV6-2 or TRBV6-3 to TRBJ2-2; D gene ambiguous. The CDR3 length is 12 residues. CDR1 and CDR2 (germline): MNHEY, SVGEGT. V shed 4 bases and J shed 4 bases, with 4 bases lying between them. The CDR3 protein is CASSSITGELFF. The CDR3 DNA is TGTGCCAGCAGTTCCATCACCGGGGAGCTGTTTTTT.

This chain uses TRBV5-1 with TRBJ1-6; possibly TRBD1 for D (6 bases). Trimming shortened V by 7 bases and J by 7 bases, and 15 bases separated the two germline ends. This CDR3 has 14 amino acids. The germline V gene encodes CDR1 SGHRS and CDR2 YFSETQ. The CDR3: CASGAGDPNSPLHF. The CDR3 region has the DNA TGCGCCAGCGGGGCAGGGGATCCGAATTCACCCCTCCACTTT.

The V and J genes are TRBV30 and TRBJ2-6, with D perhaps matching TRBD1 (6 bases). CDR3 length: 14 residues. V lost 0 bases, J lost 6 bases, and 9 bases lay in between. CDR1 and CDR2 from the germline V gene are GTSNPN and SVGIG (reference sequence). The DNA for the CDR3 is TGTGCCTGGAGTGTTAGGGGGTTGGCCAACGTCCTGACTTTC. Protein: CAWSVRGLANVLTF.

Details on this clonotype: Given a much more abundant clone one base away, this may be a read error. The chain uses TRBV28 and TRBJ2-7; D is uncertain. V was cut by 4 bases and J by 7 bases, with 8 bases left in between. In germline, CDR1 is MDHEN, CDR2 SYDVKM. The CDR3 spans 11 residues. In nucleotides, the CDR3 is TGTGCCAGCAGTTATCCGCATGAGCAGTACTTC. The encoded protein is CASSYPHEQYF.

This clonotype has only one observation. V and J are TRBV6-1 and TRBJ2-3; unclear D gene. Germline V gene data show CDR1 as MNHNS and CDR2 as SASEGT. Trimming removed 8 bases at V and 0 bases at J, with 12 bases between. The CDR3 sequence is 14 residues long. In DNA, the CDR3 is TGTGCCAGCGCCGACGTATTTAGCACAGATACGCAGTATTTT. This translates into CASADVFSTDTQYF.

The chain links TRBV30 to TRBJ2-1, with 8 bases lining up with TRBD2. The germline CDR1 and CDR2 sequences are GTSNPN and SVGIG (reference sequence). V lost 3 bases and J lost 8; bases outside the gene matches: 9. This CDR3 is 14 amino acids long. The CDR3 nucleotides are TGTGCCTGGAGAGGGGGACTAGTTCGTCATGAGCAGTTCTTC. Protein product: CAWRGGLVRHEQFF. Full variable domain (missing parts from reference TRBV30 and TRBJ2-1): SQTIHQWPATLVQPVGSPLSLECTVEGTSNPNLYWYRQAAGRGLQLLFYSVGIGQISSEVPQNLSASRPQDRQFILSSKKLLLSDSGFYLCAWRGGLVRHEQFFGPGTRLTVL.

The gene calls are TRBV24-1 and TRBJ2-3; no reliable D call. The germline gives CDR1 KGHDR, CDR2 SFDVKD. Trimming removed 7 bases from V and 0 bases from J, with 7 bases in between. There are 13 residues in the CDR3. CDR3 bases: TGTGCCACCAGGGACCCTAGCACAGATACGCAGTATTTT. Translation: CATRDPSTDTQYF.

This clonotype was recorded a few times. V and J are TRBV18 and TRBJ1-6, with D hard to call. The germline gives CDR1 KGHSH, CDR2 LQKENI. CDR3 length equals 14 residues. V was shortened by 3 bases and J by 6 bases, with 9 bases between the two germline ends. The CDR3 here is CASSPAARNSPLHF. Written as DNA, the CDR3 is TGTGCCAGCTCACCTGCAGCCCGTAATTCACCCCTCCACTTT.

The V call is TRBV24-1, the J call TRBJ2-1, with 8 bases lining up with TRBD2. Looked up from germline, CDR1 is KGHDR and CDR2 is SFDVKD. V was pared by 4 bases and J by 6 bases, with 7 bases of the junction left unmatched. The CDR3 contains 15 residues. CDR3 nucleotide sequence: TGTGCCACCAGTGACGCGGGAGGAACGGGCAATGAGCAGTTCTTC. Translating gives CATSDAGGTGNEQFF.

The chain has TRBV11-3 and TRBJ2-5, with 10 nucleotides matching TRBD1. Germline lookup yields CDR1 SGHNT and CDR2 YENEEA. J gave up 11 bases and V 1 base, and 13 bases lay outside the gene matches. The CDR3 has 16 residues. The CDR3 sequence: CASSLGGDRGFNEQYF. The CDR3 DNA reads TGTGCCAGCAGCTTAGGAGGGGACAGGGGCTTCAATGAGCAGTACTTC. Variable domain in full (rest from reference TRBV11-3 and TRBJ2-5): EAGVVQSPRYKIIEKKQPVAFWCNPISGHNTLYWYLQNLGQGPELLIRYENEEAVDDSQLPKDRFSAERLKGVDSTLKIQPAELGDSAVYLCASSLGGDRGFNEQYFGPGTRLLVL.

This clonotype has only one observation. The gene calls are TRBV10-2 and TRBJ1-5; D perhaps matches TRBD1 (5 bases). Germline V CDR1 and CDR2: WSHSY, SAAADI. The CDR3 runs to 16 residues. The V end was cut by 3 bases, the J end by 0 bases, with 12 bases between. The CDR3 loop is CASSELGGVSNQPQHF. CDR3 DNA: TGCGCCAGCAGTGAATTGGGAGGGGTTAGCAATCAGCCCCAGCATTTT.

Points on this clonotype: One end of the junction varies from germline; a read error may be responsible. The CDR3 nucleotides read TGTGCCAGCAGCCACTCTAGCGGGGGGTTCAATAAGCAGTTCTTC. Translation: CASSHSSGGFNKQFF. The V call is TRBV4-2, the J call TRBJ2-1; TRBD2 matches at 11 bases. CDR1 and CDR2 (germline): LGHNA, YNFKEQ. The CDR3 runs to 15 residues.

The chain has TRBV9 and TRBJ2-7; 9 bases align to TRBD2. With V trimmed by 2 bases and J by 7 bases, 10 bases remained unmatched. Germline assignment: CDR1 SGDLS and CDR2 YYNGEE. The CDR3 sequence is 15 residues long. The CDR3 coding sequence is TGTGCCAGCAGCGTCGGTAGCGGGAGTTTCAATGAGCAGTACTTC. This sequence encodes CASSVGSGSFNEQYF. Combining the CDR3 with reference TRBV9 and TRBJ2-7 gives the whole variable domain DSGVTQTPKHLITATGQRVTLRCSPRSGDLSVYWYQQSLDQGLQFLIQYYNGEERAKGNILERFSAQQFPDLHSELNLSSLELGDSALYFCASSVGSGSFNEQYFGPGTRLTVT.

This clonotype was seen a handful of times. The rearrangement uses TRBV5-5 and TRBJ1-5; D call uncertain. The germline V gene encodes CDR1 SGHKS and CDR2 YYEKEE (reference sequence). V lost 0 bases and J 4 bases, leaving 5 bases between the germline ends. The CDR3 contains 13 residues. The CDR3 protein is CASSLAANQPQHF. CDR3 DNA sequence: TGTGCCAGCAGCTTGGCAGCAAATCAGCCCCAGCATTTT.

This clonotype was detected ten times or more. The genes are TRBV6-5 and TRBJ2-3, with TRBD1 identical over 7 bases. CDR1 is MNHEY and CDR2 is SVGAGI in the germline V gene. Unmatched junction bases numbered 3, after V lost 0 bases and J lost 3 bases. The CDR3 runs to 15 residues. CDR3 sequence: CASSYSRQGTDTQYF. The CDR3 DNA reads as TGTGCCAGCAGTTACTCCCGACAGGGAACAGATACGCAGTATTTT.

The chain employs TRBV20-1 and TRBJ1-6; no definite D call. Looked up from germline, CDR1 is DFQATT and CDR2 is SNEGSKA (reference sequence). V was trimmed by 5 bases and J by 0 bases, leaving 8 bases between them. This CDR3 has 14 residues. The CDR3 protein is CSALESSYNSPLHF. Here the CDR3 DNA reads TGCAGTGCTTTGGAGAGCTCCTATAATTCACCCCTCCACTTT.

A few counts support this clonotype. This rearrangement joins TRBV6-1 to TRBJ2-1; 10 positions agree with TRBD2. Looked up from germline, CDR1 is MNHNS and CDR2 is SASEGT. This CDR3 region has 17 residues. V was pared by 1 base and J by 4 bases, with 7 bases of the junction left unmatched. DNA of the CDR3: TGTGCCAGCAGTGAAGAACTAGCGGGATCACTGTACAATGAGCAGTTCTTC. Protein sequence: CASSEELAGSLYNEQFF.